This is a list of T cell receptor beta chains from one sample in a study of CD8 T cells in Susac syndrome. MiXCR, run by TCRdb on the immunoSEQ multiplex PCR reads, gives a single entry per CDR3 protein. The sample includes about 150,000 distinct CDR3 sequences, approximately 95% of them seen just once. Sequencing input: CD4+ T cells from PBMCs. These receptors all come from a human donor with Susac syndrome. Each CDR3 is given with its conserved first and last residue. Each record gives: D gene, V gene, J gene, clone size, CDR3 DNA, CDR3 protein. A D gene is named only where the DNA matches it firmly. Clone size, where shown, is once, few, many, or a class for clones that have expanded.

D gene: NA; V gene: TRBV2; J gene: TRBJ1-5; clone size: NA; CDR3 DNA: TGTGCCAGCAGTGGTCAGACGTATAGCAATCAGCCCCAGCATTTT; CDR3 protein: CASSGQTYSNQPQHF
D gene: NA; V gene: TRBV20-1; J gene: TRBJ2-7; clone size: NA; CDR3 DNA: TGCAGTGCTCCTGGCCTCGGGCAGTTATACGAGCAGTACTTC; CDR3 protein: CSAPGLGQLYEQYF
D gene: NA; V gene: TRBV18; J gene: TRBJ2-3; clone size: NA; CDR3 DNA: TGTGCCAGCTCACGGCAGGAGTCCACAGATACGCAGTATTTT; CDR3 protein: CASSRQESTDTQYF
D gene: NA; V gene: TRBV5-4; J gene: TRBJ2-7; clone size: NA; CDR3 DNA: TGTGCCAGCAGCCTCGACGGGAATCCCTACGAGCAGTACTTC; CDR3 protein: CASSLDGNPYEQYF
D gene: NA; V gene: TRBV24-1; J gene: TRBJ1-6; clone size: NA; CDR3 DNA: TGTGCCACCAGTGACGGATCCTATAATTCACCCCTCCACTTT; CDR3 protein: CATSDGSYNSPLHF
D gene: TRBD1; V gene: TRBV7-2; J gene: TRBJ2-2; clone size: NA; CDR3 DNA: TGTGCCAGCACACTCAGGACAGGTCTCGGCGGGGAGCTGTTTTTT; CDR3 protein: CASTLRTGLGGELFF
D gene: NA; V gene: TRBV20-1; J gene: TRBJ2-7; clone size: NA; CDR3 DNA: TGCAGTGCTAGTGGCAGGGGACCAAGTGCCGTGGCCTACGAGCAGTACTTC; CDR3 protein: CSASGRGPSAVAYEQYF
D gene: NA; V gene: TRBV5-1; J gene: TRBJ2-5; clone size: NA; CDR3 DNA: TGCGCCAGCAGCTTCCCCCAGGGAGAGACCCAGTACTTC; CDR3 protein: CASSFPQGETQYF
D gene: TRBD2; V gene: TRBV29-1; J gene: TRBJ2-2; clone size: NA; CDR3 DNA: TGCAGCGTAGCCGGCACTAGCGGTACCGGGGAGCTGTTTTTT; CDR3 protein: CSVAGTSGTGELFF
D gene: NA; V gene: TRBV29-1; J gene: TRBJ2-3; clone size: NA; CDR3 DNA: TGCAGCGCCATAGAACAGGTAGATACGCAGTATTTT; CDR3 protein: CSAIEQVDTQYF
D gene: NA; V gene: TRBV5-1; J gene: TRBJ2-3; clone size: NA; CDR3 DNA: TGCGCCAGCAGCTTTTTACAGGAGAGCACAGATACGCAGTATTTT; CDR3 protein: CASSFLQESTDTQYF
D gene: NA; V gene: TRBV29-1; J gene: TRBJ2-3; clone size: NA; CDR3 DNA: TGCAGCGTTGTCAGGGTTACAGATACGCAGTATTTT; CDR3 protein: CSVVRVTDTQYF
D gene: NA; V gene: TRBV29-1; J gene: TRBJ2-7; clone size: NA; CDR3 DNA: TGCAGCGTTGAACCCAGCGGCGCCTACGAGCAGTACTTC; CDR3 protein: CSVEPSGAYEQYF
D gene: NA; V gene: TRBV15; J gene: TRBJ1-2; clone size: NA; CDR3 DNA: TGTGCCACCAGCAGAGCTGCTAACTATGGCTACACCTTC; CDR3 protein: CATSRAANYGYTF
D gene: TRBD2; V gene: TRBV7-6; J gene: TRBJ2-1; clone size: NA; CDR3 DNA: TGTGCCAGCAGTCCCGGGGGGAGTCAGTACAATGAGCAGTTCTTC; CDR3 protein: CASSPGGSQYNEQFF
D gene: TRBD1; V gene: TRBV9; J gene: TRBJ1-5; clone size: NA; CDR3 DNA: TGTGCCAGTTCCCCGGGACAGGGGGCGGGTCAGCCCCAGCATTTT; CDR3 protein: CASSPGQGAGQPQHF
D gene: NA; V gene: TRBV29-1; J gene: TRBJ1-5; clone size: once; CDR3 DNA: TGCAGCGTTGCTTGGGACTCGGGGGGGGATCAGCCCCAGCATTTT; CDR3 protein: CSVAWDSGGDQPQHF
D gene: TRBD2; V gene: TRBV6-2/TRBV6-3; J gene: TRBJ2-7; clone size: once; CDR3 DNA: TGTGCCAGCAGTGTTCTAGCGGCGCGCTACGAGCAGTACTTC; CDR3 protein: CASSVLAARYEQYF
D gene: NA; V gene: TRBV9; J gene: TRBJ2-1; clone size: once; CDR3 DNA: TGTGCCAGCAGCGTAGGCGCCCTTTTGGATGAGCAGTTCTTC; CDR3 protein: CASSVGALLDEQFF
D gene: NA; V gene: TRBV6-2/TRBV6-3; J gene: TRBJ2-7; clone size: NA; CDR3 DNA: TGTGCCAGCAAGGGTCTGGGCGGGATCTCCTACGAGCAGTACTTC; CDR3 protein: CASKGLGGISYEQYF
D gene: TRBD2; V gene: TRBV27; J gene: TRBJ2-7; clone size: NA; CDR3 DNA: TGTGCCAGCAGTCGGACTAGCGTGAGCTCCTACGAGCAGTACTTC; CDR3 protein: CASSRTSVSSYEQYF
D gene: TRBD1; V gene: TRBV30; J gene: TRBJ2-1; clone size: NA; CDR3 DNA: TGTGCCTGGAGCCCCCCCAGGACAGGGATCTACAATGAGCAGTTCTTC; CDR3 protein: CAWSPPRTGIYNEQFF
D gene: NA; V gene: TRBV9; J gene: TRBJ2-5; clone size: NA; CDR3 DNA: TGTGCCAGCAGCGTAGTAGGGACCGAAGAGACCCAGTACTTC; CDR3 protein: CASSVVGTEETQYF
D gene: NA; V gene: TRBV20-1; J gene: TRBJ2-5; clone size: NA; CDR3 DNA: TGCAGTGCTAGCAGAGACTCCTTGGGGACCCAGTACTTC; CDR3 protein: CSASRDSLGTQYF
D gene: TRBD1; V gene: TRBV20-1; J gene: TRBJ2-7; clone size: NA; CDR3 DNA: TGCAGTGCTCCCGGGACAGGGGACTACTACGAGCAGTACTTC; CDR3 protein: CSAPGTGDYYEQYF
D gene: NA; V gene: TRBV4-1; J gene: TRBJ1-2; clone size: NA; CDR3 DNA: TGCGCCAGCAGCCAGGTGGCAGCCAACTATGGCTACACCTTC; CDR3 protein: CASSQVAANYGYTF
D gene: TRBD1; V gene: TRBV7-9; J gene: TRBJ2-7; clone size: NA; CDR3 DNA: TGTGCCAGCGCTTCGGGGACAGCCCTAGTGTGGGAGCAGTACTTC; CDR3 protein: CASASGTALVWEQYF
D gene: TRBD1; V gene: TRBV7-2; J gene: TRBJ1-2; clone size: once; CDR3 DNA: TGTGCCAGCAGCTACGAGGGGGCCCGTGGCTACACCTTC; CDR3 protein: CASSYEGARGYTF
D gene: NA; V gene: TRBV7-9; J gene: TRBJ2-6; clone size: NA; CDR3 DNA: TGTGCCAGCAGTCGCAGGGGCGTGGCTGGGGCCAACGTCCTGACTTTC; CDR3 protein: CASSRRGVAGANVLTF
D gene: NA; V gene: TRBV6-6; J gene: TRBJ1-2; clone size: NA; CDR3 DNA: TGTGCCAGCAGTTACCGGCTATCGGAGGGCTACACCTTC; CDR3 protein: CASSYRLSEGYTF
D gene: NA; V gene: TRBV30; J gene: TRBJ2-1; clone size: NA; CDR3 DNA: TGTGCCTGGAGTGTACGGCGGCGCACTGATGAGCAGTTCTTC; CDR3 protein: CAWSVRRRTDEQFF
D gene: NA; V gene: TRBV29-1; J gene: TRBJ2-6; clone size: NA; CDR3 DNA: TGCAGCGTTGATACCGGGGCTGGGGCCAACGTCCTGACTTTC; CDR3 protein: CSVDTGAGANVLTF
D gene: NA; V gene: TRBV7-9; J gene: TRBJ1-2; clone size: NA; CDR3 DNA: TGTGCCAGCAGCTTAGAGGTCCCACCGTCTTATGGCTACACCTTC; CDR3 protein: CASSLEVPPSYGYTF
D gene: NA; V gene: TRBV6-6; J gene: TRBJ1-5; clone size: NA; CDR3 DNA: TGTGCCAGCAGTACACTCGGGCCCCAGCATTTT; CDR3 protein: CASSTLGPQHF
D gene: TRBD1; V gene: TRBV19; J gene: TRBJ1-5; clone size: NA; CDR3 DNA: TGTGCCAGTAGTAGCAAAGGGGGTCTGGGACAGGGATTAAAGCCCCAGCATTTT; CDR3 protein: CASSSKGGLGQGLKPQHF
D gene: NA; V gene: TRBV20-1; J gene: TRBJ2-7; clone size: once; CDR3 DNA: TGCAGTGCTGGTAGTCGGAGTGGCCTATTAGGCGAGCAGTACTTC; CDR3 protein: CSAGSRSGLLGEQYF
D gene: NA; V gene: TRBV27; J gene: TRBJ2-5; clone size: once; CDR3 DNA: TGTGCCAGCAGTTTGGGGCAGACGTACCAAGAGACCCAGTACTTC; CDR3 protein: CASSLGQTYQETQYF
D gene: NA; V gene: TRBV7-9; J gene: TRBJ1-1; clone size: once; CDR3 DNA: TGTGCCAGCGAAGGGACGGTGAACACTGAAGCTTTCTTT; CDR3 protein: CASEGTVNTEAFF
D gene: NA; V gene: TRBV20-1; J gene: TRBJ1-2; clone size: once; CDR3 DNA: TGCAGTGCCGCCGATCCCCAGGGGCCGGTTGGTTACACCTTC; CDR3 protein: CSAADPQGPVGYTF
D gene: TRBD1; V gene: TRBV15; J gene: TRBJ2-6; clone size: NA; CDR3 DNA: TGTGCCACCAGCAGGACCGGACAGGCTACTTCTGGGGCCAACGTCCTGACTTTC; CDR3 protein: CATSRTGQATSGANVLTF
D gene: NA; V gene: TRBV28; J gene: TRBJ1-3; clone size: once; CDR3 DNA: TGTGCCAGCACAAACCCCACAGCACGTAACACCATATATTTT; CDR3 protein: CASTNPTARNTIYF
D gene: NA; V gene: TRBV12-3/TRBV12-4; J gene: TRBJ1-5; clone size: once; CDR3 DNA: TGTGCCAGCAGTTTAGAACAGAATCAGCCCCAGCATTTT; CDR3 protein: CASSLEQNQPQHF
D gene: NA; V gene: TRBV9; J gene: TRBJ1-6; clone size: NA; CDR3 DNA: TGTGCCAGCAGCGTAGAGGGCCGTTCACCCCTCCACTTT; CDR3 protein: CASSVEGRSPLHF
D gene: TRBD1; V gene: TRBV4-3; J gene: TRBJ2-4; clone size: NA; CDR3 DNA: TGCGCCAGCAGCCAAGATTCCCGGGACAGGAACATTCAGTACTTC; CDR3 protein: CASSQDSRDRNIQYF
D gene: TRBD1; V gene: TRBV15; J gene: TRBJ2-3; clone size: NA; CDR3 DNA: TGTGCCACCAGCCAAACAGGGGGCACAGATACGCAGTATTTT; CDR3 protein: CATSQTGGTDTQYF
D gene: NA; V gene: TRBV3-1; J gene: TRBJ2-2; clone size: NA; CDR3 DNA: TGTGCCAGCAGTCCTTGGTCTTCCGGGGAGCTGTTTTTT; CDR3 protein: CASSPWSSGELFF
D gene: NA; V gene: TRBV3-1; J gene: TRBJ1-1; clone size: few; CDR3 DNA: TGTGCCAGCAGCCAAGGTGGGAACACTGAAGCTTTCTTT; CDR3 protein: CASSQGGNTEAFF
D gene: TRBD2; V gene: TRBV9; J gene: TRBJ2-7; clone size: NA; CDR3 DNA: TGTGCCAGCAGCTTAAAACCGACTAGCGGGAGCGCCGAGCAGTACTTC; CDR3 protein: CASSLKPTSGSAEQYF
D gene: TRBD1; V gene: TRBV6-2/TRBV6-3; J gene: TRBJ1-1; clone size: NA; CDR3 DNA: TGTGCCAGCAGTGGACAGGGTGTCATGAACACTGAAGCTTTCTTT; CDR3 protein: CASSGQGVMNTEAFF
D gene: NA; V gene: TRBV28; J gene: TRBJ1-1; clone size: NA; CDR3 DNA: TGTGCCAGCAGTCCGACCCGACGAGTTACTGAAGCTTTCTTT; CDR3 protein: CASSPTRRVTEAFF
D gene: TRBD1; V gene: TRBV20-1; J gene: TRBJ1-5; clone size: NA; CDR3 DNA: TGCAGTGCTAGAGGACAGGGCCATCAGCCCCAGCATTTT; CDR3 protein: CSARGQGHQPQHF
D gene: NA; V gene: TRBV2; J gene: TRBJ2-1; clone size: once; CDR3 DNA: TGTGCCAGCAGGTATTCGGGAAATGAGCAGTTCTTC; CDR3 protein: CASRYSGNEQFF
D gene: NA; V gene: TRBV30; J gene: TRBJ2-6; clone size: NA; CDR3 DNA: TGTGCCTGGAGTGTAAGAGGGGGGGCCAACGTCCTGACTTTC; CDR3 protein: CAWSVRGGANVLTF
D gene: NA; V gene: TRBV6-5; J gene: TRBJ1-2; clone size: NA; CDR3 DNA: TGTGCCAGCAGTTACCGCGGGAAGGGCCCCGGCTACACCTTC; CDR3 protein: CASSYRGKGPGYTF
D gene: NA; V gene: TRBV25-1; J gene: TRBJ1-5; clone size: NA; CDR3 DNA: TGTGCCAGCAGTGGGCGAGGGGACAATCAGCCCCAGCATTTT; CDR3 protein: CASSGRGDNQPQHF
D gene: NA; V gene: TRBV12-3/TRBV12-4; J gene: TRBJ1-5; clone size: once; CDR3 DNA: TGTGCCAGCAGTCTCCGCTGGAATCAGCCCCAGCATTTT; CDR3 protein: CASSLRWNQPQHF
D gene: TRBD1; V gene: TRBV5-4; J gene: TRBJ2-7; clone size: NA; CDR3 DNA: TGTGCCAGCAGCTTGGGGGGGGACAGGGACTACGAGCAGTACTTC; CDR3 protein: CASSLGGDRDYEQYF
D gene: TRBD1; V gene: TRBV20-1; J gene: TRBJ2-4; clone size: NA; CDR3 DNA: TGCAGTGCTAGTGACAGGGGGCGCGAAGCCAAAAACATTCAGTACTTC; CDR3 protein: CSASDRGREAKNIQYF
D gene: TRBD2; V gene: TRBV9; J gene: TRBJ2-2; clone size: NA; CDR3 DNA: TGTGCCAGCAGCTCTCGGACTAGCGCAACCGGGGAGCTGTTTTTT; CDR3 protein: CASSSRTSATGELFF